This T cell receptor (beta chain) was observed in a study of blood T cell repertoires in COVID-19. Overall study context: There were acute and convalescent COVID-19 samples, and they came from the United States, Italy and Spain.

Between the trimmed V and J ends, which lost 3 bases and 1 base, there was a span of 6 bases. The CDR3 contains 14 residues. Germline CDR1 KGHSH, CDR2 LQKENI. Data came from immunoSEQ multiplex PCR; TCRdb stores just in-frame clones and leaves some out. Of 180,000 or so clones in the sample, about 85% were seen once. The rearrangement joins TRBV18 to TRBJ1-4, with D maybe TRBD1 (5 bases). This clonotype was obtained from an elderly woman with acute or convalescent COVID-19. Sequencing input: peripheral blood. The CDR3 spells CASSPQGTNEKLFF. The CDR3, as DNA: TGTGCCAGCTCACCCCAGGGAACTAATGAAAAACTGTTTTTT.